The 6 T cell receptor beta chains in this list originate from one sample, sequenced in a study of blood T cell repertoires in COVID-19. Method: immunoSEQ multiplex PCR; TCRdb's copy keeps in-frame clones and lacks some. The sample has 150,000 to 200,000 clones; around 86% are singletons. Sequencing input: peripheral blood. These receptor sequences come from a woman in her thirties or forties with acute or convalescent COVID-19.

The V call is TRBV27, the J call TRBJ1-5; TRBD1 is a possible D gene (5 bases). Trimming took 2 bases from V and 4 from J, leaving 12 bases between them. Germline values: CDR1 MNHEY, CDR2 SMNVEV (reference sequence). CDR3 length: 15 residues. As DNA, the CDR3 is TGTGCCAGCAGTTTAGGTACAGGTGGGAATCAGCCCCAGCATTTT. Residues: CASSLGTGGNQPQHF.

The CDR3 nucleotides are TGCAGTGCGGCGGACACCTCAGGAGCTTTCTTT. Protein product: CSAADTSGAFF. The V and J genes are TRBV20-1 and TRBJ1-1; D perhaps matches TRBD1 (5 bases). This CDR3 is built from 11 residues. The germline V gene encodes CDR1 DFQATT and CDR2 SNEGSKA (reference sequence). Between the trimmed V and J ends, which lost 6 bases and 10 bases, there was a span of 15 bases.

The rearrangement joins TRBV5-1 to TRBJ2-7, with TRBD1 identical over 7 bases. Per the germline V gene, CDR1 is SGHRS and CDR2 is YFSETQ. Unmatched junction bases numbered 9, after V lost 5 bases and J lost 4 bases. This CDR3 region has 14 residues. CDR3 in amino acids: CASRPQTGSYEQYF. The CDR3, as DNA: TGCGCCAGCAGACCGCAGACAGGGAGTTACGAGCAGTACTTC.

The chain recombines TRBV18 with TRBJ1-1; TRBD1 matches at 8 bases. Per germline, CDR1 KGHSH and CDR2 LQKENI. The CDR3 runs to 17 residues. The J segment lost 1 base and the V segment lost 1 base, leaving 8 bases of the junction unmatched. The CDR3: CASSPLFQGAGNTEAFF. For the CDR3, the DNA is TGTGCCAGCTCACCACTCTTTCAGGGGGCGGGGAACACTGAAGCTTTCTTT.

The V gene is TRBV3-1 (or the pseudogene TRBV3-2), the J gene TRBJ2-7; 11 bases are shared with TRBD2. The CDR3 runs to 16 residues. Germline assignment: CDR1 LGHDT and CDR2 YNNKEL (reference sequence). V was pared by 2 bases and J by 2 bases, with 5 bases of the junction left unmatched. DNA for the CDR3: TGTGCCAGCAGCCAACTGACTAGCGGGGTTACCTACGAGCAGTACTTC. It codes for CASSQLTSGVTYEQYF.

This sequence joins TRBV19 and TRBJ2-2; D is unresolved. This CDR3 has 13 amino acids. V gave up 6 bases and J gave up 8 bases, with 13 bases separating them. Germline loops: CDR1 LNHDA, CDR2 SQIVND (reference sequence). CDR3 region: CASRAAFPGELFF. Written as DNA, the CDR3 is TGTGCCAGTAGGGCGGCGTTTCCGGGGGAGCTGTTTTTT.